This T cell receptor (beta chain) was sequenced in a study of blood T cells in healthy people across ages. Germline CDR1 is SEHNR and CDR2 is FQNEAQ (reference sequence). The CDR3 is made up of 17 amino acids. Losses at the gene ends were 5 bases for V and 6 bases for J; bases not matched to a gene: 15. A J-beta primer mix and a sample-barcoded 5' primer were used in a second PCR of roughly 7 to 12 cycles. TCRdb passed the 5' RACE reads through MiXCR, listing each CDR3 protein once. There are about 800,000 distinct CDR3 sequences in the sample; 58% occur only once, and roughly 22% lies in the top ten.

The TCR originated in a young man in good health. The chain links TRBV7-9 to TRBJ2-1, with 8 bases lining up with TRBD1. Source material: blood. CDR3 region: CASSQNTGQGIVNEQFF. Here the CDR3 DNA reads TGTGCCAGCAGCCAAAATACCGGACAGGGAATTGTCAATGAGCAGTTCTTC.